The 10 T cell receptor beta chains below all came from one sample that was sequenced in a study of tissue T cells after allogeneic stem cell transplantation. Described time point: mouse harvest day 7 after allogeneic transplant. Each mouse received 10^7 T-cell-depleted marrow cells plus 10^6 splenic CD5+ T cells by tail vein. Data came from immunoSEQ multiplex PCR; TCRdb stores just in-frame clones and leaves some out. The top ten hold under 2% of the sample, which has some 10,000 clones, around two fifths seen once. The sample taken for sequencing was skin. These receptors all come from a female BALB/c mouse given C57BL/6 T cells with graft-versus-host disease after an allogeneic hematopoietic cell transplant.

Worth noting for this clone: Germline and genes: mouse. From the germline J gene comes the end of the CDR3, since the read stops 1 residue before it. The rearrangement joins TRBV1 to TRBJ2-7; 8 nucleotides agree with TRBD1. Germline V gene data show CDR1 as NSQYPW and CDR2 as LRSPGD (reference sequence). The CDR3 is 14 amino acids. V lost 0 bases and J lost 7; bases outside the gene matches: 5. The chain's CDR3 is CTCSADPGGREQYF. CDR3 DNA, as far as it was read: TGCACCTGCAGTGCAGATCCAGGGGGCAGGGAACAGTAC.

Remarks on this clone: Since a much larger clone is just one base distant, this may be a read error. The genes are named according to mouse. Read sequence stops 1 residue before the CDR3 end, and the germline J gene provides the missing end. The V gene is TRBV13-1, the J gene TRBJ2-7, with D tentatively TRBD1 (5 bases). V lost 3 bases, J lost 0 bases, and 7 bases lay in between. This CDR3 has 13 residues. Germline V gene data show CDR1 as NSHNY and CDR2 as SYGAGN. The CDR3 region is CASSGQSSYEQYF. The CDR3 DNA, read in part, is TGTGCCAGCAGTGGACAGAGCTCCTATGAACAGTAC.

Details on this clone: Gene names follow the mouse nomenclature. The CDR3 end falls 1 residue outside the read, so it is completed with the germline J gene. The V and J genes are TRBV26 and TRBJ2-5, with TRBD1 matching 9 bases. CDR1 KGHPV and CDR2 FQNQEV come from the germline V gene (reference sequence). The CDR3 spans 15 residues. The V gene end was trimmed by 2 bases and the J gene end by 2 bases; junction bases not matched to a gene: 2. The DNA read from the CDR3 is TGTGCCAGCAGTCTGACAGGGGGCGGCCAAGACACCCAGTAC. Its translation is CASSLTGGGQDTQY. The whole CDR3 protein is CASSLTGGGQDTQYF.

This clone was seen only a few times. Genes here carry mouse names. The CDR3 extends 1 residue past the end of the read, so its final part is completed from the germline J gene. The chain employs TRBV26 and TRBJ1-1; possible D gene TRBD1, 6 bases. Per germline, CDR1 KGHPV and CDR2 FQNQEV (reference sequence). The CDR3 has 13 residues. Trimming pared 5 bases from V and 1 base from J, leaving 8 bases between. Partial CDR3 DNA: TGTGCCAGCAGTTCGACAGGGAACACAGAAGTCTTC. Translating it yields CASSSTGNTEVF. The CDR3 reads in full as CASSSTGNTEVFF.

To note about this clone: All gene names here are mouse names. The read stops 1 residue short of the end of the CDR3; the missing end is completed from the germline J gene. V usage is TRBV23 and J usage is TRBJ2-1; TRBD1, the table's D call, lacks a check against the DNA. Germline CDR1 KGHTA, CDR2 FQNQQP. This CDR3 is built from 15 residues. The CDR3 here is CSSSPRTANYAEQFF. The covered CDR3 bases are TGCTCCAGCAGTCCCCGGACAGCAAACTATGCTGAGCAGTTC.

This clone was recorded a few times. Germline and genes: mouse. Read data end 1 residue before the CDR3 end; the end is taken from the germline J gene. The rearrangement uses TRBV26 and TRBJ1-1, with D tentatively TRBD1 (5 bases). Germline V gene data show CDR1 as KGHPV and CDR2 as FQNQEV (reference sequence). V dropped 2 bases and J dropped 2 bases, with 9 bases sitting between them. The CDR3 is 14 residues long. CDR3 loop: CASSLAGSNTEVFF. CDR3 DNA, as far as it was read: TGTGCCAGCAGTCTGGCAGGGAGCAACACAGAAGTCTTC.

In its sample, this clone ranks as medium-sized. Here the gene names and germline are mouse. With the read ending 1 residue before the CDR3 end, the germline J gene is used to fill in that end. The V gene is TRBV26, the J gene TRBJ1-1; D is unresolved. The V gene lost 7 bases and the J gene lost 3 bases, with 6 bases spanning the gap. The germline V gene encodes CDR1 KGHPV and CDR2 FQNQEV (reference sequence). The CDR3 length is 11 residues. CDR3 protein: CASTRDTEVFF. Incomplete CDR3 DNA: TGTGCCAGCACCCGGGACACAGAAGTCTTC.

On this clone itself: All gene names here are mouse names. The DNA ends 1 residue before the CDR3 does, and the rest of the CDR3 is filled in from the germline J gene. The chain recombines TRBV26 with TRBJ2-4, with 9 bases that match TRBD1. Trimming cost V 6 bases and J 6 bases; bases outside gene matches: 1. Germline loops: CDR1 KGHPV, CDR2 FQNQEV (reference sequence). The CDR3 runs to 12 residues. Partial CDR3 DNA: TGTGCCAGCAGGGGGACAGGGAACACCTTGTAC. Encoded protein: CASRGTGNTLY. The CDR3 in full is CASRGTGNTLYF.

This clone was detected a few times. The genes and germline here are from mouse. The CDR3 end lies 1 residue beyond the end of the read and is filled in from the germline J gene. The chain joins TRBV26 to TRBJ1-4, with a possible D match to TRBD1 (5 bases). Trimming took off 5 bases at V and 0 bases at J, with 7 bases between the two ends. Germline assignment: CDR1 KGHPV and CDR2 FQNQEV (reference sequence). This CDR3 is 14 amino acids long. The CDR3 loop is CASSDRISNERLFF. Incomplete CDR3 DNA: TGTGCCAGCAGTGACAGAATTTCCAACGAAAGATTATTT.

Concerning this clone itself: The gene names given are mouse names. The read halts 1 residue ahead of the CDR3 end, with the missing end drawn from the germline J gene. The genes are TRBV1 and TRBJ2-7, with 8 nucleotides matching TRBD2. The V gene's germline CDR1 is NSQYPW and CDR2 LRSPGD (reference sequence). The CDR3 runs to 15 residues. V was clipped by 0 bases and J by 7 bases; unmatched bases: 8. Partial CDR3 DNA: TGCACCTGCAGTGCAGAGAGGGGGGGGCGTTTAGAACAGTAC. It specifies CTCSAERGGRLEQY. The whole CDR3 reads CTCSAERGGRLEQYF.